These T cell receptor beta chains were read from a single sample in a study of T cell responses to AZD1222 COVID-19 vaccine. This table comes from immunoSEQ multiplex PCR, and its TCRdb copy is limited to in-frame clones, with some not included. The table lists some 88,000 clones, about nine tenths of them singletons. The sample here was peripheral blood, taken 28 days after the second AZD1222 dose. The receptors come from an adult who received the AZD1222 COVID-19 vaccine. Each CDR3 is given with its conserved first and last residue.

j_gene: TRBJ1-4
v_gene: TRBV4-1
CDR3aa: CASSHVGNEKLFF

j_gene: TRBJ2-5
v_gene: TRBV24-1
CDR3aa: CATSDFLGTGIQETQYF

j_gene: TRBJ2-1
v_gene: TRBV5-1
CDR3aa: CASSLLGTIYNEQFF

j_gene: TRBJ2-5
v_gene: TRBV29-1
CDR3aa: CSVRPGAGETQYF

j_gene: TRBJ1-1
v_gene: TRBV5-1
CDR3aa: CASSYYRGNTEAFF

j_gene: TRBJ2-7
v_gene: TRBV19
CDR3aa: CASSIGPWRDTLSYEQYF

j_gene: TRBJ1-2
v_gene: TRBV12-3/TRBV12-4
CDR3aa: CASSRQLYGYTF

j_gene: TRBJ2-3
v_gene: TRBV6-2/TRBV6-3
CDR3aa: CASSSFGGRSTQYF

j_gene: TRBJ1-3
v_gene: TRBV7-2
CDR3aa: CASSLEVQGPSGNTIYF

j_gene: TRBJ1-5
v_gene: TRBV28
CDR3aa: CASSRPGQGPNQPQHF

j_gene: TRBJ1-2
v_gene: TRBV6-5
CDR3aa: CASSYSDGSGYTF

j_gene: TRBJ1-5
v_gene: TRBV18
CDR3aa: CASSPGQTLNQPQHF

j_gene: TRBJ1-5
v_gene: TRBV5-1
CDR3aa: CASSLDGGGSQPQHF

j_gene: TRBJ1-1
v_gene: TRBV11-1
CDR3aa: CASSFTGETEAFF

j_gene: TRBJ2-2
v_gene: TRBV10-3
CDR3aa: CAHQGATGELFF

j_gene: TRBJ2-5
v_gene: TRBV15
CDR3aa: CATSRDGGSETQYF

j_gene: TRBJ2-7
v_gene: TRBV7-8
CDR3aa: CASSKTVSYEQYF

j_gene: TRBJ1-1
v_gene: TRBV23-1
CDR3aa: CPGGPQGPPEAFF

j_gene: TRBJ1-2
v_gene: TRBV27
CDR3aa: CASSSRTGGNGYTF

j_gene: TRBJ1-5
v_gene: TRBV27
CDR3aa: CASRGTGVGPQHF

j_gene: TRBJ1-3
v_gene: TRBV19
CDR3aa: CASSIGQTAPIYF

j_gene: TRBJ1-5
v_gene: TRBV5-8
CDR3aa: CASSQGARQPQHF

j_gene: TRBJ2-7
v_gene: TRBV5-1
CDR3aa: CASSLGRDSYEQYF

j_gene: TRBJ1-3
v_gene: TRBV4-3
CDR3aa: CASSPGGAGNTIYF

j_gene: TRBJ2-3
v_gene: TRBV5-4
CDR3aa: CASSYRTGSTDTQYF

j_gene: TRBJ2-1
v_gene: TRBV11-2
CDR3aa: CASSLGGRVDEQFF

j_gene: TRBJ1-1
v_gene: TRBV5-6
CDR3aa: CASSRPGTANTEAFF

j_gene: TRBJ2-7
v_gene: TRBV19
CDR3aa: CASSIGGRTGASEQYF

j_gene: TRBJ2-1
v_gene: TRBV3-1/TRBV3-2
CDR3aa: CASSQGLAGGSSYNEQFF

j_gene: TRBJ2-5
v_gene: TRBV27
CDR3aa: CASTGSSQGGFQETQYF

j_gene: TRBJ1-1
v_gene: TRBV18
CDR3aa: CASSPLQGGTEAFF

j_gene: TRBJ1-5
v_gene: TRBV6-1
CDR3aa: CASSERQGQPQHF

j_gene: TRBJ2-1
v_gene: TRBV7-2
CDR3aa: CASSLGGNSFSNEQFF

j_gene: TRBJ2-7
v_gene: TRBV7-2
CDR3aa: CASSPGGGPSYEQYF

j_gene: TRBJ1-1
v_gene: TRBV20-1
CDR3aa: CSASPQGQNTEAFF

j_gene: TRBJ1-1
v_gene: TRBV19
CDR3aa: CASIDRGPLTEAFF

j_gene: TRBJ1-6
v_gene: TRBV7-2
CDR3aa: CASSLERGLLNNSPLHF

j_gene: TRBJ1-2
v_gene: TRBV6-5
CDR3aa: CASKQDGLYGYTF

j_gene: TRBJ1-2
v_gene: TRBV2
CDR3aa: CASSDPGTGSYGYTF

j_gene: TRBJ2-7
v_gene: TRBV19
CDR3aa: CASRGPFGGKQYF

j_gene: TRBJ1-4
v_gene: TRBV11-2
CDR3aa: CASSLVDWRANEKLFF

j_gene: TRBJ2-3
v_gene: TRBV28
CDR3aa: CASRLGTLGKQYF

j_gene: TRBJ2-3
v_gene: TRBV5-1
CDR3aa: CASSLASGASTDTQYF

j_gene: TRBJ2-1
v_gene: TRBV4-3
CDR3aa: CASSQGAWDIIFF

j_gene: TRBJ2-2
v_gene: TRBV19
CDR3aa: CASSIDGFTGELFF

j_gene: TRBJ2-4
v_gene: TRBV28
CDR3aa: CASTTTGGAKNIQYF

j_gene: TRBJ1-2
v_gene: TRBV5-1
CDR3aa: CASSLQGRGYGYTF

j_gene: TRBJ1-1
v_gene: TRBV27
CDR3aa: CASSSAPNTEAFF

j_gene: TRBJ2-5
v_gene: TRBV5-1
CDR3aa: CASSLPAGETQYF

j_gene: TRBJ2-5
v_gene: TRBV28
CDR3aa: CASSLTGPLGETQYF

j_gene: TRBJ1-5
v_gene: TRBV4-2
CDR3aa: CASSQDLGVGINSNQPQHF

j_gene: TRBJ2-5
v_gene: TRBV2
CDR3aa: CASSESPAGAPYF

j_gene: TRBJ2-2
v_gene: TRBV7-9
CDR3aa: CASSFATTNTGELFF

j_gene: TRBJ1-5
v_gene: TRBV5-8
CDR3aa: CASRLAKGTGSNQPQHF